The 23 T cell receptor beta chains below come from one sample, sequenced in a study of T-cell reconstitution after alpha-beta-depleted transplantation in children (dated by TCRdb to the mid-2010s). The treatment or condition label for this specimen denotes: allogeneic hematopoietic cell transplantation with graft depleted of TCRalphabeta T cells and CD19 B cells. Preparation of the library involved PCR. Instrument used: Illumina HiSeq 2500. To normalize quantification of the TCRbeta repertoire, the TCR libraries were built with molecular barcoding that relied on unique molecular identifiers. TCRdb trimmed public reads at Q25 via fastp, called clones via MiXCR and kept in-frame beta chains. A single entry per CDR3 protein holds the most common genes and DNA from its merged rows. The sample table records 98,000 or so distinct CDR3 sequences; 5% to 7% of these occur just once. Roughly 25% of the sample comes from the top ten.

Sequencing used PBMCs, mostly from graft donor cells, obtained 360 days after TCRalphabeta/CD19-depleted stem cell transplant. These receptors were collected from a male patient aged 2 to 9 who had a stem cell transplant for acute lymphoblastic leukemia, so the T cells may come from the graft donor.

This clonotype was seen a few times. The CDR3 coding sequence is TGTGCCAGCAGCCCTGGGGGGGCGCCGGTCGACACTGAAGCTTTCTTT. Encoded protein: CASSPGGAPVDTEAFF. This sequence joins TRBV9 and TRBJ1-1, with a tentative D call TRBD1 (6 bases). Germline V lookup: CDR1 SGDLS, CDR2 YYNGEE. This CDR3 is 16 amino acids long. Between the trimmed V and J ends, which lost 4 bases and 3 bases, there was a span of 19 bases.

This clonotype was counted only a few times. The rearrangement uses TRBV19 and TRBJ1-1; the D gene is possibly TRBD1 (5 bases). This CDR3 has 12 amino acids. Trimming took off 9 bases at V and 1 base at J, with 9 bases between the two ends. Germline V gene lookup returns CDR1 LNHDA and CDR2 SQIVND (reference sequence). The CDR3 bases are TGTGCCAGCAACACAGGGAACACTGAAGCTTTCTTT. This gives the protein CASNTGNTEAFF.

This clonotype was detected ten times or more. V and J are TRBV11-2 and TRBJ2-7; 8 bases agree with TRBD1. Germline assignment: CDR1 SGHAT and CDR2 FQNNGV. The CDR3 sequence is 14 residues long. V lost 5 bases, J lost 2 bases, and 5 bases stayed unmatched. The DNA for the CDR3 is TGTGCCAGCAGCACTTCGACAGGGGCCTACGAGCAGTACTTC. Translating it yields CASSTSTGAYEQYF.

At least ten counts were recorded for this clonotype. This chain connects TRBV7-8 to TRBJ2-5, with TRBD1 matching over 7 bases. The CDR3 is 15 amino acids. The germline gives CDR1 SGHVS, CDR2 FQNEAQ. The ends lost 3 bases at V and 5 bases at J; junction bases unmatched: 9. This CDR3 reads CASSLSMGRGETQYF. The CDR3 DNA follows: TGTGCCAGCAGCTTGAGTATGGGCAGGGGGGAGACCCAGTACTTC.

This clonotype occurred many times. This chain uses TRBV13 with TRBJ2-1, with 7 bases aligning to TRBD1. Trimming at V came to 5 bases and at J to 6 bases, leaving 16 bases not matched to a gene. CDR3 length: 17 amino acids. Germline CDR1 PRHDT, CDR2 FYEKMQ (reference sequence). CDR3 bases: TGTGCCAGCAGCCTACCAAAGGGGGCTAGCTGGGCCAATGAGCAGTTCTTC. Its protein product is CASSLPKGASWANEQFF.

The rearrangement uses TRBV3-1 and TRBJ2-5; D remains unclear. V shed 0 bases and J shed 5 bases, with 13 bases lying between them. From germline, CDR1 is LGHDT and CDR2 YNNKEL (reference sequence). The CDR3 covers 15 residues. The CDR3 protein is CASSQDPGPPETQYF. The DNA for the CDR3 is TGTGCCAGCAGCCAAGACCCCGGGCCACCGGAGACCCAGTACTTC.

This clonotype was seen repeatedly, ten times or more. J is TRBJ2-2 and V is TRBV9; D might be TRBD1 or TRBD2, each matching 5 bases. Germline V gives CDR1 SGDLS, CDR2 YYNGEE. This CDR3 spans 15 amino acids. Trimming removed 0 bases at V and 4 bases at J, with 10 bases between. The CDR3 reads CASSVGDPRTGELFF. The CDR3 coding sequence is TGTGCCAGCAGCGTAGGGGACCCCCGCACCGGGGAGCTGTTTTTT. The complete variable domain, with remaining parts taken from reference TRBV9 and TRBJ2-2, reads DSGVTQTPKHLITATGQRVTLRCSPRSGDLSVYWYQQSLDQGLQFLIQYYNGEERAKGNILERFSAQQFPDLHSELNLSSLELGDSALYFCASSVGDPRTGELFFGEGSRLTVL.

This clonotype has just a few counts. The DNA for the CDR3 is TGTGCTAGTGGTTTGGGGTGGACCCCTGAAGCTTTCTTT. Its protein is CASGLGWTPEAFF. The chain carries TRBV12-5 and TRBJ1-1; D gene unclear. CDR3 size: 13 residues. Deletions cut 1 base from V and 6 bases from J, with 9 bases between. Germline V gene sequence: CDR1 LGHNT, CDR2 FRNRAP.

This clonotype was seen a handful of times. The chain is built from TRBV6-6 and TRBJ2-7; possibly TRBD1 or TRBD2 for D (6 bases each). V was trimmed by 9 bases and J by 6 bases, leaving 9 bases between them. The length of the CDR3 is 10 residues. Per germline, CDR1 MNHNY and CDR2 SVGAGI (reference sequence). CDR3 sequence: CASGGLEQYF. CDR3 bases: TGTGCCAGTGGGGGGCTCGAGCAGTACTTC.

This clonotype was counted ten times or more. This CDR3 reads CATSRDRSNTGELFF. The CDR3 region has the DNA TGTGCCACCAGCAGAGATAGGTCGAACACCGGGGAGCTGTTTTTT. J is TRBJ2-2 and V is TRBV15; D gene unclear. The V end was cut by 0 bases, the J end by 0 bases, with 5 bases between. The CDR3 contains 15 residues. CDR1 LNHNV and CDR2 YYDKDF come from the germline V gene (reference sequence).

The table lists this clonotype with a few counts. The rearrangement links TRBV20-1 to TRBJ1-5; the match to TRBD1 covers 7 bases. The germline gives CDR1 DFQATT, CDR2 SNEGSKA (reference sequence). CDR3 length equals 13 residues. CDR3: CSAAGTANQPQHF. The CDR3 bases are TGCAGCGCTGCCGGGACAGCTAATCAGCCCCAGCATTTT.

This clonotype showed up many times. The chain is built from TRBV25-1 and TRBJ2-3, with TRBD1 as a possible D gene (6 bases). V dropped 1 base and J dropped 3 bases, with 11 bases sitting between them. CDR3 size: 15 residues. Germline CDR1 reads MGHDK; CDR2 reads SYGVNS. For the CDR3, the DNA is TGTGCCAGCAGTGAATTTCCCCAGGGGACAGATACGCAGTATTTT. Translation: CASSEFPQGTDTQYF.

This clonotype showed up many times. The chain uses TRBV10-1 and TRBJ2-3, with 13 bases lining up with TRBD2. Germline loops: CDR1 WNHNN, CDR2 SYGVQD (reference sequence). The CDR3 sequence is 16 residues long. Trimming took 1 base from V and 4 from J; bases not matched to a gene: 2. The CDR3 bases are TGCGCCAGCAGTGAGTGGACTAGCGGGGGTGCAGATACGCAGTATTTT. This codes for CASSEWTSGGADTQYF.

The V and J genes are TRBV20-1 and TRBJ2-3, with D uncertain. The CDR3 is 12 residues long. Germline-derived CDR1 and CDR2 are DFQATT and SNEGSKA (reference sequence). V lost 0 bases, J lost 6 bases, and 7 bases lay in between. DNA of the CDR3: TGCAGTGCTAGAGAACTACCCGATACGCAGTATTTT. Its translation: CSARELPDTQYF.

This clonotype was counted many times. The chain carries TRBV12-3 or TRBV12-4 and TRBJ2-7; either TRBD1 or TRBD2 may fit D (5 bases each). The CDR3 has 13 amino acids. V was clipped by 6 bases and J by 0 bases, with 9 bases between them. Here the CDR3 reads CASSRDVSYEQYF. CDR3 DNA: TGTGCCAGCAGCAGGGACGTCTCCTACGAGCAGTACTTC.

In this sample, this clonotype turned up many times. The chain couples TRBV27 to TRBJ2-1; TRBD2 matches 13 bases. The CDR3 sequence is 14 residues long. J gave up 6 bases and V 9 bases, and 5 bases lay outside the gene matches. Germline loops: CDR1 MNHEY, CDR2 SMNVEV (reference sequence). The CDR3 DNA reads TGTGCCAGTACACTAGCGGGAGGGATCAATGAGCAGTTCTTC. Encoded protein: CASTLAGGINEQFF.

Ten or more counts support this clonotype. The rearrangement joins TRBV5-1 to TRBJ2-5; TRBD1 matches at 7 bases. Germline trimming cut 4 bases from V and 0 bases from J; bases unmatched to any gene: 6. The CDR3 contains 15 residues. The germline V gene has CDR1 SGHRS and CDR2 YFSETQ. The chain's CDR3 is CASSEGQVYQETQYF. CDR3 coding DNA: TGCGCCAGCAGCGAAGGACAGGTCTACCAAGAGACCCAGTACTTC.

This clonotype was picked up a small number of times. The chain uses TRBV7-9 and TRBJ2-7; 9 nucleotides agree with TRBD2. V lost 4 bases to trimming and J lost 6 bases; unmatched junction nucleotides: 10. In germline, CDR1 is SEHNR, CDR2 FQNEAQ (reference sequence). CDR3 size: 15 residues. The CDR3 DNA sequence: TGTGCCAGCAGCTACCTTTCGCGGGAGGGCCCCGAGCAGTACTTC. Its translation is CASSYLSREGPEQYF.

This clonotype showed up just a few times. The V and J genes are TRBV28 and TRBJ2-7, with 8 bases fitting TRBD1. With V trimmed by 6 bases and J by 5 bases, 3 bases remained unmatched. The CDR3 consists of 12 residues. CDR1 and CDR2 from the germline V gene are MDHEN and SYDVKM. CDR3 region: CASSRGLHEQYF. CDR3 nucleotides: TGTGCCAGCAGCAGGGGGCTCCACGAGCAGTACTTC. Combining the CDR3 with reference TRBV28 and TRBJ2-7 gives the whole variable domain DVKVTQSSRYLVKRTGEKVFLECVQDMDHENMFWYRQDPGLGLRLIYFSYDVKMKEKGDIPEGYSVSREKKERFSLILESASTNQTSMYLCASSRGLHEQYFGPGTRLTVT.

This clonotype showed up many times. This sequence joins TRBV5-6 and TRBJ1-1; 10 bases line up with TRBD1. Germline V CDR1 and CDR2: SGHDT, YYEEEE. V dropped 6 bases and J dropped 1; count of bases not matched to a gene: 6. The CDR3 contains 15 residues. The CDR3 bases are TGTGCCAGCATCGACAGGGGGCACGGGAACACTGAAGCTTTCTTT. Its protein is CASIDRGHGNTEAFF.

This chain links TRBV4-2 with TRBJ2-3; D gene ambiguous. CDR3 length: 17 residues. V lost 4 bases, J lost 2 bases, and 19 bases lay in between. Germline values: CDR1 LGHNA, CDR2 YNFKEQ. CDR3 nucleotide sequence: TGTGCCAGCAGCCCCCCTCGCACAGACTGGTCCACAGATACGCAGTATTTT. As protein: CASSPPRTDWSTDTQYF.

Notes on this clonotype: A clone one base away is much larger, so this may be a read error. V usage is TRBV7-9 and J usage is TRBJ2-3, with D uncertain. The CDR3 consists of 14 residues. V was shortened by 0 bases and J by 2 bases, with 6 bases between the two germline ends. Germline assignment: CDR1 SEHNR and CDR2 FQNEAQ (reference sequence). Here the CDR3 reads CASSLAGPTDTQYF. The DNA for the CDR3 is TGTGCCAGCAGCTTAGCGGGCCCCACAGATACGCAGTATTTT.

This clonotype was picked up a small number of times. The gene calls are TRBV3-1 and TRBJ1-5, with D unclear. Germline loops: CDR1 LGHDT, CDR2 YNNKEL (reference sequence). CDR3 length: 15 amino acids. Trimming pared 4 bases from V and 3 bases from J, leaving 13 bases between. CDR3 residues: CASSPWGGSNQPQHF. For the CDR3, the DNA is TGTGCCAGCAGCCCTTGGGGAGGATCCAATCAGCCCCAGCATTTT.